The entry below describes one T cell receptor beta chain. This table comes from immunoSEQ multiplex PCR, and its TCRdb copy is limited to in-frame clones, with some not included. The sample yields about 60,000 clones, over 75% seen once. The data stem from a study of technical replicates of blood from a few donors. This CDR3 comprises 17 residues. The V call is TRBV21-1, the J call TRBJ2-1; the table's D call, TRBD2, was not checked against the DNA. TRBV21-1 is given as a pseudogene. Sequencing was carried out using PBMCs. The clonotype was recovered from a human donor in good health. Some clones in this sample may be carry-over from other donors' samples. DNA for the CDR3: TGTGCCAGCAGCAAACCTAGCGGGAGGAGTTGTTGCAATGAGCAGTTCTTC. Its protein is CASSKPSGRSCCNEQFF.